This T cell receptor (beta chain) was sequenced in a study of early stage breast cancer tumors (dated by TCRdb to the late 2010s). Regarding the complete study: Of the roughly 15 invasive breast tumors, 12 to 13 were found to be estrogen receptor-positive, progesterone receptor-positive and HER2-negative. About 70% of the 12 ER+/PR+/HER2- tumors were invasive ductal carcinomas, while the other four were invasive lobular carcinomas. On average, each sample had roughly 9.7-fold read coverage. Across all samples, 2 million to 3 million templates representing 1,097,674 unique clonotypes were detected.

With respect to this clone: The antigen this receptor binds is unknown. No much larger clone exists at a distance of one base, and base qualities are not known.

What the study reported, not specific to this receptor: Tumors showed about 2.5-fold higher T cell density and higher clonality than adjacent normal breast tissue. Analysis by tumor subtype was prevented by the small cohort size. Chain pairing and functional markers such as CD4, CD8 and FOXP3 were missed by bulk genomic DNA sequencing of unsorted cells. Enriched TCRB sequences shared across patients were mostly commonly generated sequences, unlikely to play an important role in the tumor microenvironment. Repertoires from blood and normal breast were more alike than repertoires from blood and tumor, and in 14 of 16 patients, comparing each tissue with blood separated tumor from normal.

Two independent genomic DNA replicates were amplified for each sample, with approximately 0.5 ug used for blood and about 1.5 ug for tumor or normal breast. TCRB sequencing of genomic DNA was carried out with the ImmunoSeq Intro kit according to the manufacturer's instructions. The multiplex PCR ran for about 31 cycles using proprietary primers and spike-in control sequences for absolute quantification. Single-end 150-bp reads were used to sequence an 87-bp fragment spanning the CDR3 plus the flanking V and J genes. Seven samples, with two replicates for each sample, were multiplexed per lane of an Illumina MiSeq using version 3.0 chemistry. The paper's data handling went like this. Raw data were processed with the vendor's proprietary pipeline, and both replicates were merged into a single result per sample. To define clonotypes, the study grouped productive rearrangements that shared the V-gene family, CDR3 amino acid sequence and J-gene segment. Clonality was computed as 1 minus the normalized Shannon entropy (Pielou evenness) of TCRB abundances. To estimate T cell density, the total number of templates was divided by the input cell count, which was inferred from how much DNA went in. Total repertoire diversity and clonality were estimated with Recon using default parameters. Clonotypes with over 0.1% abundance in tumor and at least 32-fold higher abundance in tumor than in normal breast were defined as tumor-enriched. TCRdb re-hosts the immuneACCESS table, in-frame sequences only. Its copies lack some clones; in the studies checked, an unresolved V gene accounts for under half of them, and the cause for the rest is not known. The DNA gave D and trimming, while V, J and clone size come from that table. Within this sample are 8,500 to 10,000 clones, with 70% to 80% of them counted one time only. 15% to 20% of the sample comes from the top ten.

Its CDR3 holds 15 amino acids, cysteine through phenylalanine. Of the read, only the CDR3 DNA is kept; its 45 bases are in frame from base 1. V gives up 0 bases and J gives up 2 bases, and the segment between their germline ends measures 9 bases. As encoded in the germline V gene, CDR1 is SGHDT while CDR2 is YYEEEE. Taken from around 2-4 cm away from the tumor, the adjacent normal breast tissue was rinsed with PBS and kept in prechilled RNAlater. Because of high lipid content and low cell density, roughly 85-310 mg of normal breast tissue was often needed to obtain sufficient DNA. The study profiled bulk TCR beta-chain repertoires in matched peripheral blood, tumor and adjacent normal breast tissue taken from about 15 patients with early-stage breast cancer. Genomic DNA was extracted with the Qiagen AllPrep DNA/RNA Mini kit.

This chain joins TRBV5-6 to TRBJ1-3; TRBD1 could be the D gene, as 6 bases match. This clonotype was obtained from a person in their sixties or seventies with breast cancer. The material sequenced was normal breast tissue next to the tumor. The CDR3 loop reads CASSLVSGAGNTIYF. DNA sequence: TGTGCCAGCAGCTTGGTATCAGGGGCTGGAAACACCATATATTTT.